These 27 T cell receptor beta chains originate from one sample sequenced in a study of blood T cell repertoires in COVID-19. Sequencing used immunoSEQ multiplex PCR; TCRdb keeps in-frame clones, though not all of them. Of 200,000 to 250,000 clones listed, roughly 88% are singletons. Sequencing used peripheral blood. The receptor set was obtained from a man aged 50-59 years with active or convalescent COVID-19.

The V call is TRBV3-1 (or the pseudogene TRBV3-2), the J call TRBJ2-2; tentative D call: TRBD1 (5 bases). Trimming took off 1 base at V and 9 bases at J, with 6 bases between the two ends. CDR1 and CDR2 (germline): LGHDT, YNNKEL (reference sequence). This CDR3 is built from 12 residues. The CDR3, as DNA: TGTGCCAGCAGCCAAGCAGGGAGGGAGCTGTTTTTT. Encoded protein: CASSQAGRELFF.

The chain uses TRBV5-5 and TRBJ2-3; maybe TRBD1 (6 bases). Germline CDR1 and CDR2: SGHKS and YYEKEE (reference sequence). The CDR3 length is 16 residues. With 3 bases removed from V and 3 bases from J, the gap between germline ends came to 17 bases. The DNA for the CDR3 is TGTGCCAGCAGCTCCGGGACACTTATACGGACAGATACGCAGTATTTT. Amino acid sequence: CASSSGTLIRTDTQYF.

This clone was found many times. The V and J genes are TRBV15 and TRBJ2-5; possible D gene TRBD2, 5 bases. The CDR3 runs 15 residues. The V end lost 3 bases, the J end lost 5 bases, and 16 bases lay between the germline ends. Germline-derived CDR1 and CDR2 are LNHNV and YYDKDF (reference sequence). The CDR3 DNA reads as TGTGCCACCAGCAGCCGGGATCATGTTGGGGAGACCCAGTACTTC. Amino acids: CATSSRDHVGETQYF.

V gene TRBV29-1 combines with J gene TRBJ1-2; possible D gene TRBD1, 5 bases. The germline V gene encodes CDR1 SQVTM and CDR2 ANQGSEA. The CDR3 runs to 11 residues. CDR3 nucleotides: TGCACCGCCTTTACGGGGGTCGGCTACACCTTC. Its protein is CTAFTGVGYTF.

This chain joins TRBV21-1 and TRBJ1-5; TRBD1 is taken as the D call from the table, unchecked against the DNA. TRBV21-1 is marked as a pseudogene. The CDR3 has 12 amino acids. CDR3 residues: CASKTGTQPQHF. The CDR3 coding sequence is TGTGCCAGCAAGACAGGGACTCAGCCCCAGCATTTT.

The chain combines TRBV20-1 with TRBJ1-1; 8 bases fit TRBD1. V lost 3 bases and J lost 10; bases outside the gene matches: 7. Per germline, CDR1 DFQATT and CDR2 SNEGSKA (reference sequence). The length of the CDR3 is 12 residues. The chain's CDR3 is CSASTRGRGAFF. CDR3 in DNA: TGCAGTGCTAGTACCAGGGGGCGAGGAGCTTTCTTT.

The chain is built from TRBV4-1 and TRBJ2-3, with 11 nucleotides matching TRBD1. The CDR3 length is 14 residues. Germline lookup yields CDR1 MGHRA and CDR2 YSYEKL. V was clipped by 4 bases and J by 6 bases; unmatched bases: 3. The CDR3 loop reads CASSRDRGRDTQYF. The CDR3 nucleotides read TGCGCCAGCAGCCGGGACAGGGGGAGGGATACGCAGTATTTT.

The rearrangement links TRBV25-1 to TRBJ1-1; perhaps TRBD1 as D (6 bases). Germline values: CDR1 MGHDK, CDR2 SYGVNS. V lost 2 bases to trimming and J lost 4 bases, with 11 bases between them. The CDR3 covers 14 residues. CDR3 sequence reads: CASSESGGLTEAFF. CDR3 nucleotides: TGTGCCAGCAGTGAAAGCGGGGGCCTCACTGAAGCTTTCTTT.

The V and J genes are TRBV18 and TRBJ1-3; D is unclear. V was cut by 3 bases and J by 0 bases, with 9 bases left in between. Germline CDR1 KGHSH, CDR2 LQKENI. The CDR3 runs to 15 residues. The CDR3 DNA reads TGTGCCAGCTCACCGGGCGCCGACTCTGGAAACACCATATATTTT. This sequence encodes CASSPGADSGNTIYF.

The V call is TRBV28, the J call TRBJ2-7; 7 nucleotides agree with TRBD1. The CDR3 runs 12 residues. Germline-derived CDR1 and CDR2 are MDHEN and SYDVKM. The V gene end was trimmed by 10 bases and the J gene end by 2 bases; junction bases not matched to a gene: 5. CDR3 sequence (DNA): TGTGCCACAAACAGGGGTGCCTACGAGCAGTACTTC. Encoded protein: CATNRGAYEQYF. The full variable domain, rest sourced from reference TRBV28 and TRBJ2-7, is DVKVTQSSRYLVKRTGEKVFLECVQDMDHENMFWYRQDPGLGLRLIYFSYDVKMKEKGDIPEGYSVSREKKERFSLILESASTNQTSMYLCATNRGAYEQYFGPGTRLTVT.

This chain connects TRBV7-9 to TRBJ2-1, with TRBD2 matching 12 bases. The CDR3 sequence is 16 residues long. Per the germline V gene, CDR1 is SEHNR and CDR2 is FQNEAQ (reference sequence). With 5 bases clipped from V and 9 bases from J, the junction kept 11 bases outside the gene matches. CDR3 amino acids: CASSPYRLAGVGEQFF. In DNA form, the CDR3 reads TGTGCCAGCAGCCCCTATCGACTAGCGGGAGTGGGTGAGCAGTTCTTC.

The V call is TRBV11-2, the J call TRBJ2-5; 9 bases fit TRBD1. CDR1 and CDR2 (germline): SGHAT, FQNNGV. This CDR3 has 16 amino acids. Losses at the gene ends were 5 bases for V and 6 bases for J; bases not matched to a gene: 13. CDR3 coding DNA: TGTGCCAGCAGCCCCAACCGGGACAGGGAAATCCAGACCCAGTACTTC. This encodes CASSPNRDREIQTQYF.

The J gene is TRBJ1-5, the V gene TRBV19, with TRBD1 as a possible D gene (5 bases). The CDR3 is 15 amino acids. V was clipped by 4 bases and J by 2 bases, with 12 bases between them. Germline CDR1 LNHDA, CDR2 SQIVND (reference sequence). This chain's CDR3 is CASSTPDSGNQPQHF. The CDR3, as DNA: TGTGCCAGTAGTACCCCAGACAGTGGCAATCAGCCCCAGCATTTT. Filled out from reference TRBV19 and TRBJ1-5, the complete variable domain reads DGGITQSPKYLFRKEGQNVTLSCEQNLNHDAMYWYRQDPGQGLRLIYYSQIVNDFQKGDIAEGYSVSREKKESFPLTVTSAQKNPTAFYLCASSTPDSGNQPQHFGDGTRLSIL.

The rearrangement joins TRBV11-1 to TRBJ2-1; TRBD2 matches 13 bases. After removal of 4 bases from V and 4 bases from J, the junction contained 1 base not matched to a gene. The CDR3 runs to 15 residues. The germline V gene has CDR1 SGHAT and CDR2 FQDESV (reference sequence). The CDR3 nucleotides read TGTGCCAGCAGCTCGGGACTAGCGGGATACAATGAGCAGTTCTTC. It translates to CASSSGLAGYNEQFF.

The CDR3 DNA follows: TGTGCCAGCAGCCCCCCATTGGGACAGGGAGGTGATCGACCGTTCAACACTGAAGCTTTCTTT. It specifies CASSPPLGQGGDRPFNTEAFF. The chain uses TRBV21-1 and TRBJ1-1; TRBD1, the D gene given by the table, was not confirmed from the DNA. TRBV21-1 is described as a pseudogene. CDR3 size: 21 residues.

The chain links TRBV6-4 to TRBJ2-1; D is unresolved. Germline-derived CDR1 and CDR2 are MRHNA and SNTAGT. The V end lost 4 bases, the J end lost 0 bases, and 7 bases lay between the germline ends. The CDR3 loop spans 14 amino acids. CDR3 bases: TGTGCCAGCAGTGCTCATAGCTCCTACAATGAGCAGTTCTTC. It translates to CASSAHSSYNEQFF.

CDR3 coding DNA: TGCGCCAGCAGCCAGACTCGGGGCTTAGCGGGAGTAGGGGATACGCAGTATTTT. This codes for CASSQTRGLAGVGDTQYF. The rearrangement uses TRBV4-3 and TRBJ2-3; 9 nucleotides line up with TRBD2. Germline V gene sequence: CDR1 LGHNA, CDR2 YSLEER. The V gene end was trimmed by 3 bases and the J gene end by 6 bases; junction bases not matched to a gene: 16. The CDR3 has 18 residues.

The V and J genes are TRBV25-1 and TRBJ1-1; tentatively, D is TRBD1 (5 bases). The V gene's germline CDR1 is MGHDK and CDR2 SYGVNS. V shed 0 bases and J shed 2 bases, with 13 bases lying between them. The CDR3 is 16 amino acids. The DNA of the CDR3 is TGTGCCAGCAGTGAATATCGGGGGACTAAAAACACTGAAGCTTTCTTT. This gives the protein CASSEYRGTKNTEAFF.

The chain employs TRBV28 and TRBJ2-3; 9 positions agree with TRBD1. V was pared by 7 bases and J by 0 bases, with 5 bases of the junction left unmatched. The CDR3 has 15 amino acids. Germline CDR1 MDHEN, CDR2 SYDVKM. The CDR3 nucleotides read TGTGCCAGCACCCTTGGGACAGGGAGCACAGATACGCAGTATTTT. Translated: CASTLGTGSTDTQYF.

This clone was detected many times. The rearrangement joins TRBV28 to TRBJ1-2, with D perhaps TRBD1 (6 bases). CDR1 and CDR2 (germline): MDHEN, SYDVKM. The CDR3 covers 14 residues. The germline V and J ends were trimmed by 4 bases and 8 bases, with 17 bases remaining between them. CDR3 loop: CASSYPLGGNGYTF. CDR3 DNA sequence: TGTGCCAGCAGTTACCCCCTTGGGGGCAACGGCTACACCTTC.

This chain uses TRBV24-1 with TRBJ1-1; TRBD1 matches at 10 bases. Germline V gene sequence: CDR1 KGHDR, CDR2 SFDVKD. The V and J ends lost 3 bases and 11 bases, in that order; junction bases with no gene match: 2. The CDR3 sequence is 12 residues long. DNA of the CDR3: TGTGCCACCAGTGATGACAGGGGGCTCGCTTTCTTT. It codes for CATSDDRGLAFF.

The rearrangement joins TRBV6-2 or TRBV6-3 to TRBJ1-2; 9 bases are shared with TRBD1. The trim removed 0 bases at V and 2 bases at J, leaving 4 bases unmatched. The CDR3 contains 16 residues. Germline V gives CDR1 MNHEY, CDR2 SVGEGT. CDR3 loop: CASSYSPGQGNYGYTF. The DNA for the CDR3 is TGTGCCAGCAGTTACTCCCCGGGACAGGGAAACTATGGCTACACCTTC.

CDR3 bases: TGTGCCAGCAGTTACGAAGGACAGACTGGGGAGCTGTTTTTT. It specifies CASSYEGQTGELFF. The J gene is TRBJ2-2, the V gene TRBV6-5; D is perhaps TRBD1 (6 bases). CDR1 and CDR2 from the germline V gene are MNHEY and SVGAGI. Trimming took off 2 bases at V and 8 bases at J, with 12 bases between the two ends. The CDR3 has 14 residues.

The chain employs TRBV6-2 or TRBV6-3 and TRBJ2-7; 10 bases are a match to TRBD1. Germline V gene data show CDR1 as MNHEY and CDR2 as SVGEGT. Trimming removed 5 bases from V and 2 bases from J; junction bases left unmatched: 9. The CDR3 has 16 residues. This CDR3 is CASSPRQGALTYEQYV. The CDR3 DNA reads TGTGCCAGCAGTCCGCGACAGGGGGCGCTGACCTACGAGCAGTACGTC.

V is TRBV7-2 and J is TRBJ1-6; possible D gene TRBD1, 5 bases. In germline, CDR1 is SGHTA, CDR2 FQGNSA. Trimming took off 2 bases at V and 7 bases at J, with 15 bases between the two ends. The CDR3 contains 16 residues. The CDR3 DNA follows: TGTGCCAGCAGCTTAAGAGGGTCGGGGGTAAATTCACCCCTCCACTTT. It specifies CASSLRGSGVNSPLHF.

This clone was detected only a few times. This chain connects TRBV19 to TRBJ1-2; D gene uncertain. Trimming shortened V by 8 bases and J by 8 bases, and 24 bases separated the two germline ends. Germline CDR1 and CDR2: LNHDA and SQIVND (reference sequence). This CDR3 is built from 15 residues. The CDR3 spells CASLGRHLSMEGYTF. As DNA, the CDR3 is TGTGCCAGTTTAGGGAGACACCTTTCAATGGAGGGCTACACCTTC.

The chain recombines TRBV5-1 with TRBJ2-3, with D maybe TRBD1 (5 bases). Germline V gene sequence: CDR1 SGHRS, CDR2 YFSETQ. Between the trimmed V and J ends, which lost 4 bases and 3 bases, there was a span of 9 bases. This CDR3 comprises 13 residues. The CDR3 DNA follows: TGCGCCAGCAGCCGGCGACAGACAGATACGCAGTATTTT. Translation gives CASSRRQTDTQYF.